The T cell receptor beta chain described here comes from a study of T-cell reconstitution after alpha-beta-depleted transplantation in children. Germline V gives CDR1 MNHNS, CDR2 SASEGT. V lost 8 bases to trimming and J lost 8 bases, with 15 bases between them. This CDR3 spans 12 amino acids. This clonotype was seen ten or more times. Unique molecular identifiers were incorporated into the prepared TCRbeta library. From the PCR reads, TCRdb called clonotypes with MiXCR, one entry per CDR3 protein. The top ten hold about 4.9% of the sample, which has a few hundred thousand distinct CDR3 sequences, approximately 9.9% seen once.

The rearrangement uses TRBV6-1 and TRBJ1-2; a weak D match, TRBD1 (5 bases). The receptor's source is a human donor who donated a stem cell graft to a child with SCID. The specimen comprised PBMCs from the stem cell graft donor, sampled from the stem cell graft. CDR3 DNA sequence: TGTGCCAGCCGAGATGGGGCCGGCGGCTACACCTTC. Encoded protein: CASRDGAGGYTF.